The sample holds a few counts of the clone carrying this TCR beta chain. Its specificity is unknown. The data were obtained in a study of STAT5B mutations in CD4+ large granular lymphocyte leukemia. Study-wide results and caveats: The CD4+ versus CD8+ T-LGLL clonality difference may reflect limited sample size.

Buffy coats from healthy blood donors served as controls. The repertoire was sequenced with immunoSEQ multiplex PCR; TCRdb's copy has only in-frame clones and lacks some. The sample holds approximately 30,000 clones, 70% to 85% seen once. The receptor was derived from a human donor in good health. The sequenced material came from CD4+ T cells from blood buffy coats.

CDR3 sequence reads: CSVDRQGVGTEAFF. DNA of the CDR3: TGCAGCGTTGATAGGCAGGGGGTGGGCACTGAAGCTTTCTTT. V is TRBV29-1 and J is TRBJ1-1, with 7 bases aligning to TRBD1. CDR1 is SQVTM, CDR2 ANQGSEA, per germline. Trimming at V came to 3 bases and at J to 4 bases, leaving 8 bases not matched to a gene. The CDR3 is made up of 14 amino acids.